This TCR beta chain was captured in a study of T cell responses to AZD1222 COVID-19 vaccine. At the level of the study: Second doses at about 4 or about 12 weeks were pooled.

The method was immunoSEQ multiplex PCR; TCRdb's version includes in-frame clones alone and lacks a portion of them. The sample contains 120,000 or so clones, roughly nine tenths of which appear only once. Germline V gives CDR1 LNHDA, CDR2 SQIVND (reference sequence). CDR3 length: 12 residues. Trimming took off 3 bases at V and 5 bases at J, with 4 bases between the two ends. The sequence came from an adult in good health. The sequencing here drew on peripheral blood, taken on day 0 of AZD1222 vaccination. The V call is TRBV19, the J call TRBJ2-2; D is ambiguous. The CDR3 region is CASSIVTGELFF. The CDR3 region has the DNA TGTGCCAGTAGTATTGTGACCGGGGAGCTGTTTTTT.